The rows below give T cell receptor beta chains drawn from one sample of a study of blood T cell repertoires in COVID-19. Profiled with immunoSEQ multiplex PCR; TCRdb holds only in-frame clones, not every one. Of just over 650,000 clones in the sample, 85% to 90% are singletons; the top ten hold 0.2% to 0.3%. The sequencing input was peripheral blood. The receptors stem from a woman younger than 35 with acute or convalescent COVID-19. Both conserved end residues are part of each CDR3. Each record gives: CDR3 DNA, CDR3 protein, CDR3 length, V gene, J gene, D gene, clone size. The D gene is left open where the match is weak. Where a row states a size, it is once, few, many or the class of an expanded clone; other rows omit it.

CDR3 DNA: TGTGCCAGCAGCGGACGACAGGGAGCTTGGTATGGCTACACCTTC; CDR3 protein: CASSGRQGAWYGYTF; CDR3 length: 15; V gene: TRBV11-2; J gene: TRBJ1-2; D gene: TRBD1; clone size: -
CDR3 DNA: TGCGCCAGCAGTCAATCGGAGTCTTCGTATAATTCACCCCTCCACTTT; CDR3 protein: CASSQSESSYNSPLHF; CDR3 length: 16; V gene: TRBV10-2; J gene: TRBJ1-6; D gene: -; clone size: -
CDR3 DNA: TGTGCCAGCAGACCAGGGTTCTATGGCTACACCTTC; CDR3 protein: CASRPGFYGYTF; CDR3 length: 12; V gene: TRBV28; J gene: TRBJ1-2; D gene: -; clone size: -
CDR3 DNA: TGTGCCAGCACTGCAGGGGGCAGTGGGGAGACCCAGTACTTC; CDR3 protein: CASTAGGSGETQYF; CDR3 length: 14; V gene: TRBV21-1; J gene: TRBJ2-5; D gene: -; clone size: once
CDR3 DNA: TGCAGCGTTGAGCGCGGAACTAACTATGGCTACACCTTC; CDR3 protein: CSVERGTNYGYTF; CDR3 length: 13; V gene: TRBV29-1; J gene: TRBJ1-2; D gene: -; clone size: -
CDR3 DNA: TGTGCCAGCAGCTTAGATGGACAGCCGCTGGACGAGCAGTACTTC; CDR3 protein: CASSLDGQPLDEQYF; CDR3 length: 15; V gene: TRBV11-2; J gene: TRBJ2-7; D gene: -; clone size: -
CDR3 DNA: TGTGCCAGCAGTTACGGCCGGGGGATTGGTGGCTACACCTTC; CDR3 protein: CASSYGRGIGGYTF; CDR3 length: 14; V gene: TRBV6-5; J gene: TRBJ1-2; D gene: -; clone size: once
CDR3 DNA: TGTGCCAGCAGGACTAGCGGGGGGCGGGTTTACAATGAGCAGTTCTTC; CDR3 protein: CASRTSGGRVYNEQFF; CDR3 length: 16; V gene: TRBV7-2; J gene: TRBJ2-1; D gene: TRBD2; clone size: -
CDR3 DNA: TGTGCCAGCAGTTACGTATCCAGGGGGTCAACTAACTATGGCTACACCTTC; CDR3 protein: CASSYVSRGSTNYGYTF; CDR3 length: 17; V gene: TRBV6-2/TRBV6-3; J gene: TRBJ1-2; D gene: TRBD1; clone size: once
CDR3 DNA: TGCGCCAGCAGCTTAGAACCCCGACTTGGTGAGACCCAGTACTTC; CDR3 protein: CASSLEPRLGETQYF; CDR3 length: 15; V gene: TRBV5-1; J gene: TRBJ2-5; D gene: -; clone size: -
CDR3 DNA: TGTGCCAGCAGCTCCGACAGGCCCTTCAATTCACCCCTCCACTTT; CDR3 protein: CASSSDRPFNSPLHF; CDR3 length: 15; V gene: TRBV11-2; J gene: TRBJ1-6; D gene: -; clone size: -
CDR3 DNA: TGTGCCAGCAGCGTACATGACAGGGACAACTATGGCTACACCTTC; CDR3 protein: CASSVHDRDNYGYTF; CDR3 length: 15; V gene: TRBV9; J gene: TRBJ1-2; D gene: TRBD1; clone size: once
CDR3 DNA: TGTGCCAGCAGCCAGAACAGGGACTACAATGAGCAGTTCTTC; CDR3 protein: CASSQNRDYNEQFF; CDR3 length: 14; V gene: TRBV3-1/TRBV3-2; J gene: TRBJ2-1; D gene: -; clone size: -
CDR3 DNA: TGTGCCAGCAGCCATGGTACAGGGGACACAGATACGCAGTATTTT; CDR3 protein: CASSHGTGDTDTQYF; CDR3 length: 15; V gene: TRBV3-1/TRBV3-2; J gene: TRBJ2-3; D gene: TRBD1; clone size: -
CDR3 DNA: TGTGCCAGCAGCTCCCAGGGGCCGGGGGGTGAAAAACTGTTTTTT; CDR3 protein: CASSSQGPGGEKLFF; CDR3 length: 15; V gene: TRBV5-4; J gene: TRBJ1-4; D gene: -; clone size: -
CDR3 DNA: TGCGCCAGCAGCCCCGACAGGGGGCGCGGCTATGGCTACACCTTC; CDR3 protein: CASSPDRGRGYGYTF; CDR3 length: 15; V gene: TRBV5-1; J gene: TRBJ1-2; D gene: TRBD1; clone size: -
CDR3 DNA: TGTGCCAGCAGCTTAAGGGGTAGTAACTATGGCTACACCTTC; CDR3 protein: CASSLRGSNYGYTF; CDR3 length: 14; V gene: TRBV5-8; J gene: TRBJ1-2; D gene: -; clone size: few
CDR3 DNA: TGTGCCAGCAGCGTAGGAGGGAGGGACATTCAGTACTTC; CDR3 protein: CASSVGGRDIQYF; CDR3 length: 13; V gene: TRBV9; J gene: TRBJ2-4; D gene: TRBD2; clone size: -
CDR3 DNA: TGCGCCAAATCGGACAGGGCCCCCCGGGAGACCCAGTACTTC; CDR3 protein: CAKSDRAPRETQYF; CDR3 length: 14; V gene: TRBV10-1; J gene: TRBJ2-5; D gene: TRBD1; clone size: -
CDR3 DNA: TGCGCCAGCAGCTCTCCGGGACTACACTACGAGCAGTACTTC; CDR3 protein: CASSSPGLHYEQYF; CDR3 length: 14; V gene: TRBV4-1; J gene: TRBJ2-7; D gene: TRBD2; clone size: -
CDR3 DNA: TGTGCCAGCAAAAGCGACAGGGGGCATTTCTATGGCTACACCTTC; CDR3 protein: CASKSDRGHFYGYTF; CDR3 length: 15; V gene: TRBV27; J gene: TRBJ1-2; D gene: TRBD1; clone size: -
CDR3 DNA: TGTGCCAGCTCACCAGGAAGGACAGACAATTCACCCCTCCACTTT; CDR3 protein: CASSPGRTDNSPLHF; CDR3 length: 15; V gene: TRBV18; J gene: TRBJ1-6; D gene: -; clone size: once
CDR3 DNA: TGTGCCAGTAGTATTTTCGAGGGCTACGAGCAGTACTTC; CDR3 protein: CASSIFEGYEQYF; CDR3 length: 13; V gene: TRBV19; J gene: TRBJ2-7; D gene: -; clone size: once
CDR3 DNA: TGTGCCAGCTCACCAGGCGGGGGGAGCACAGATACGCAGTATTTT; CDR3 protein: CASSPGGGSTDTQYF; CDR3 length: 15; V gene: TRBV18; J gene: TRBJ2-3; D gene: TRBD2; clone size: once
CDR3 DNA: TGTGCCAGCAGCTTGGAGGGGGCGGTGACTGAAGCTTTCTTT; CDR3 protein: CASSLEGAVTEAFF; CDR3 length: 14; V gene: TRBV7-9; J gene: TRBJ1-1; D gene: TRBD1; clone size: -
CDR3 DNA: TGTGCCAGCAGTGCCGGGGCTGAAGCTTTCTTT; CDR3 protein: CASSAGAEAFF; CDR3 length: 11; V gene: TRBV2; J gene: TRBJ1-1; D gene: -; clone size: -
CDR3 DNA: TGTGCCAGCAGCGCGAGGGGACAGGAGAACACCGGGGAGCTGTTTTTT; CDR3 protein: CASSARGQENTGELFF; CDR3 length: 16; V gene: TRBV9; J gene: TRBJ2-2; D gene: TRBD1; clone size: -
CDR3 DNA: TGTGCCAGCAGTGACGGAGGGGCTGGAGATACGCAGTATTTT; CDR3 protein: CASSDGGAGDTQYF; CDR3 length: 14; V gene: TRBV6-4; J gene: TRBJ2-3; D gene: -; clone size: -
CDR3 DNA: TGTGCCACCATAGGGGAAGGGAGGCCCCCTATCTGTGGCTACACCTTC; CDR3 protein: CATIGEGRPPICGYTF; CDR3 length: 16; V gene: TRBV27; J gene: TRBJ1-2; D gene: -; clone size: -
CDR3 DNA: TGCGCCAGCAGCCAAGACGGGAACTATGGCTACACCTTC; CDR3 protein: CASSQDGNYGYTF; CDR3 length: 13; V gene: TRBV4-3; J gene: TRBJ1-2; D gene: -; clone size: -
CDR3 DNA: TGTGCCAGCAGTTATACAGGAGAGAATGAAAAACTGTTTTTT; CDR3 protein: CASSYTGENEKLFF; CDR3 length: 14; V gene: TRBV6-2/TRBV6-3; J gene: TRBJ1-4; D gene: -; clone size: -
CDR3 DNA: TGTGCCAGCAGCCTGGCGGGAGCAAGCTACGAGCAGTACTTC; CDR3 protein: CASSLAGASYEQYF; CDR3 length: 14; V gene: TRBV5-5; J gene: TRBJ2-7; D gene: TRBD2; clone size: -
CDR3 DNA: TGCAGCGTGGCGGGAGCTTACGAGCAGTACTTC; CDR3 protein: CSVAGAYEQYF; CDR3 length: 11; V gene: TRBV29-1; J gene: TRBJ2-7; D gene: TRBD2; clone size: -
CDR3 DNA: TGTGCCACCAGTGGAGGCACCTATGGCTACACCTTC; CDR3 protein: CATSGGTYGYTF; CDR3 length: 12; V gene: TRBV24-1; J gene: TRBJ1-2; D gene: -; clone size: -
CDR3 DNA: TGTGCCAGCAGCTTAAGCTCAGGGTGGGCGGATACGCAGTATTTT; CDR3 protein: CASSLSSGWADTQYF; CDR3 length: 15; V gene: TRBV7-3; J gene: TRBJ2-3; D gene: -; clone size: -
CDR3 DNA: TGCGCCAGCAGTGACTGGGGACTAGCGGGGGGGTCAGAGACCCAGTACTTC; CDR3 protein: CASSDWGLAGGSETQYF; CDR3 length: 17; V gene: TRBV10-2; J gene: TRBJ2-5; D gene: TRBD2; clone size: -
CDR3 DNA: TGTGCCAGCAGACCCAGGGTCAACACTGAAGCTTTCTTT; CDR3 protein: CASRPRVNTEAFF; CDR3 length: 13; V gene: TRBV27; J gene: TRBJ1-1; D gene: -; clone size: -
CDR3 DNA: TGTGCCTGGTCCAGGGGCTATGGTACTGAAGCTTTCTTT; CDR3 protein: CAWSRGYGTEAFF; CDR3 length: 13; V gene: TRBV30; J gene: TRBJ1-1; D gene: -; clone size: -
CDR3 DNA: TGTGCCAGCAGCTTGGGGGAGATCGGAAACACCATATATTTT; CDR3 protein: CASSLGEIGNTIYF; CDR3 length: 14; V gene: TRBV5-5; J gene: TRBJ1-3; D gene: -; clone size: -
CDR3 DNA: TGTGCCAGCAGTTCCGGCAGGGATCCAGCCCAACTTAACTATGGCTACACCTTC; CDR3 protein: CASSSGRDPAQLNYGYTF; CDR3 length: 18; V gene: TRBV28; J gene: TRBJ1-2; D gene: -; clone size: few
CDR3 DNA: TGTGCCAGCAGCCACCTTGACAGGGACCCTGAAGCTTTCTTT; CDR3 protein: CASSHLDRDPEAFF; CDR3 length: 14; V gene: TRBV3-1/TRBV3-2; J gene: TRBJ1-1; D gene: TRBD1; clone size: -
CDR3 DNA: TGTGCCTGGGATCGACAGGGGTTGAGGACTGAAGCTTTCTTT; CDR3 protein: CAWDRQGLRTEAFF; CDR3 length: 14; V gene: TRBV30; J gene: TRBJ1-1; D gene: TRBD1; clone size: -
CDR3 DNA: TGTGCTAGTGGTTTGTCGCAGGGGGCGGTTTCGGCCGATGGCTACACCTTC; CDR3 protein: CASGLSQGAVSADGYTF; CDR3 length: 17; V gene: TRBV12-5; J gene: TRBJ1-2; D gene: TRBD1; clone size: -
CDR3 DNA: TGTGCCAGTAGTATTATAGGGGGCGCAGGTCAGCCCCAGCATTTT; CDR3 protein: CASSIIGGAGQPQHF; CDR3 length: 15; V gene: TRBV19; J gene: TRBJ1-5; D gene: TRBD1; clone size: few
CDR3 DNA: TGTGCCAGCAGAGGGACAGGGGTCTACGAGCAGTACTTC; CDR3 protein: CASRGTGVYEQYF; CDR3 length: 13; V gene: TRBV27; J gene: TRBJ2-7; D gene: TRBD1; clone size: -
CDR3 DNA: TGTGCCAGCAGAGTAGGAGCTTACTATGGCTACACCTTC; CDR3 protein: CASRVGAYYGYTF; CDR3 length: 13; V gene: TRBV5-6; J gene: TRBJ1-2; D gene: -; clone size: -
CDR3 DNA: TGTGCCAGCAGCGAAACGGGAGGGCAGATCAATTCACCCCTCCACTTT; CDR3 protein: CASSETGGQINSPLHF; CDR3 length: 16; V gene: TRBV9; J gene: TRBJ1-6; D gene: -; clone size: -